The rows below give T cell receptor beta chains drawn from one sample of a study of Ad26.COV2.S vaccination and SARS-CoV-2 variants. Assay used: immunoSEQ multiplex PCR; TCRdb lists only in-frame clones, some missing. The sample records around 450,000 clones, approximately 90% being singletons. Material: peripheral blood, obtained in a trial of Ad26.COV2.S vaccine versus placebo. The source is a person between 18 and 65 years old who received the Ad26.COV2.S COVID-19 vaccine or a placebo. Both conserved end residues are part of each CDR3. The D gene is left open where the match is weak. Only part of the rows carry a size: once, few, many, or a class if the clone is expanded.

>TRBV28|.|.|TRBJ2-1
CASSFRGFHYNEQFF
TGTGCCAGCAGCTTCAGGGGATTTCACTACAATGAGCAGTTCTTC
>TRBV6-6|.|.|TRBJ2-5
CASSPLGGQETQYF
TGTGCCAGCAGTCCTCTCGGGGGGCAGGAGACCCAGTACTTC
>TRBV29-1|.|once|TRBJ2-2
CSARTLNTGELFF
TGCAGCGCCCGGACGTTGAACACCGGGGAGCTGTTTTTT
>TRBV5-1|.|.|TRBJ1-3
CASRPGTVSGNTIYF
TGCGCCAGCCGCCCCGGGACGGTCTCTGGAAACACCATATATTTT
>TRBV6-1|TRBD1|.|TRBJ2-3
CASSERGQGSDTQYF
TGTGCCAGCAGTGAACGAGGACAGGGGTCAGATACGCAGTATTTT
>TRBV7-2|.|.|TRBJ2-7
CASSLDDSHYEQYF
TGTGCCAGCAGCTTAGACGACAGTCACTACGAGCAGTACTTC
>TRBV11-2|.|.|TRBJ2-3
CASSLVFGESLGTDTQYF
TGTGCCAGCAGCTTAGTGTTTGGAGAGTCTTTGGGGACAGATACGCAGTATTTT
>TRBV7-8|.|.|TRBJ1-5
CASSSNLMRSNQPQHF
TGTGCCAGCAGCTCAAACTTGATGAGGAGCAATCAGCCCCAGCATTTT
>TRBV20-1|.|.|TRBJ1-2
CSARQGGGYTF
TGCAGTGCTAGACAGGGAGGTGGCTACACCTTC
>TRBV7-2|.|.|TRBJ2-7
CASSLVSSVSYEQYF
TGTGCCAGCAGCTTAGTATCATCTGTCTCCTACGAGCAGTACTTC
>TRBV29-1|.|.|TRBJ1-2
CSVEEAQLGNGYTF
TGCAGCGTTGAAGAGGCTCAGTTAGGAAATGGCTACACCTTC
>TRBV9|TRBD1|.|TRBJ1-6
CASSYSGTDNSPLHF
TGTGCCAGCAGCTACTCCGGGACAGATAATTCACCCCTCCACTTT
>TRBV3-1/TRBV3-2|TRBD1|.|TRBJ2-5
CASSPKGEGAETQYF
TGTGCCAGCAGCCCGAAGGGAGAGGGGGCAGAGACCCAGTACTTC
>TRBV15|.|.|TRBJ2-6
CATSAGLSGANVLTF
TGTGCCACCAGCGCAGGGCTCTCTGGGGCCAACGTCCTGACTTTC
>TRBV6-2/TRBV6-3|TRBD1|.|TRBJ1-4
CASSYPSVRDRGAATNEKLFF
TGTGCCAGCAGTTACCCTTCCGTTCGGGACAGGGGCGCCGCAACTAATGAAAAACTGTTTTTT
>TRBV7-2|.|.|TRBJ2-5
CASSLARREETQYF
TGTGCCAGCAGCTTAGCGAGGAGGGAAGAGACCCAGTACTTC
>TRBV5-1|.|once|TRBJ2-1
CASSLGNSKNEQFF
TGCGCCAGCAGCTTGGGGAATAGCAAGAATGAGCAGTTCTTC
>TRBV27|TRBD1|once|TRBJ1-2
CASSPSTGDKSYGYTF
TGTGCCAGCAGTCCCTCGACAGGGGACAAAAGCTATGGCTACACCTTC
>TRBV28|.|.|TRBJ1-1
CASSPPGRRGTEAFF
TGTGCCAGCAGTCCCCCCGGGCGGCGGGGGACTGAAGCTTTCTTT
>TRBV5-1|TRBD2|.|TRBJ2-3
CASSVMTSGSTDTQYF
TGCGCCAGCAGCGTAATGACTAGCGGGAGCACAGATACGCAGTATTTT
>TRBV5-1|TRBD1|.|TRBJ2-5
CASSVGQGGETQYF
TGCGCCAGCAGCGTGGGACAGGGTGGCGAGACCCAGTACTTC
>TRBV3-1/TRBV3-2|.|.|TRBJ2-3
CASSQQGTDTQYF
TGTGCCAGCAGCCAACAGGGAACAGATACGCAGTATTTT
>TRBV7-2|.|.|TRBJ2-1
CASSSSGNEQFF
TGTGCCAGCAGCTCAAGTGGGAATGAGCAGTTCTTC
>TRBV28|.|.|TRBJ1-2
CASSLRNYGYTF
TGTGCCAGCAGTTTGAGGAACTATGGCTACACCTTC
>TRBV5-1|.|.|TRBJ2-1
CASRMAGSYNEQFF
TGCGCCAGTCGCATGGCGGGATCATACAATGAGCAGTTCTTC
>TRBV19|.|.|TRBJ2-1
CASSIAGTPYNEQFF
TGTGCCAGTAGTATAGCTGGGACCCCCTACAATGAGCAGTTCTTC
>TRBV12-5|.|once|TRBJ2-5
CASGLERGSETQYF
TGTGCTAGTGGTTTGGAAAGGGGCTCAGAGACCCAGTACTTC
>TRBV27|.|.|TRBJ2-3
CASSQAWDPDTQYF
TGTGCCAGCAGCCAGGCTTGGGACCCAGATACGCAGTATTTT
>TRBV4-1|TRBD1|.|TRBJ2-5
CASSQTGTGETQYF
TGCGCCAGCAGCCAAACCGGGACAGGAGAGACCCAGTACTTC
>TRBV10-3|.|.|TRBJ1-2
CATATGEGYGYTF
TGTGCCACCGCGACGGGGGAAGGCTATGGCTACACCTTC
>TRBV9|.|.|TRBJ1-2
CASSPPEGPSYGYTF
TGTGCCAGCAGCCCCCCAGAAGGGCCCTCCTATGGCTACACCTTC
>TRBV15|.|.|TRBJ2-5
CATSRDRTSTETQYF
TGTGCCACCAGCAGAGATAGAACTAGCACGGAGACCCAGTACTTC
>TRBV19|TRBD1|.|TRBJ1-2
CASSVSQGAGRGYTF
TGTGCCAGTAGTGTTTCTCAGGGGGCCGGCCGGGGCTACACCTTC
>TRBV2|TRBD1|.|TRBJ2-4
CASIPQGRTKNIQYF
TGTGCCAGCATCCCACAGGGGCGGACCAAAAACATTCAGTACTTC
>TRBV5-1|TRBD1|.|TRBJ1-2
CASSLYDRGSYGYTF
TGCGCCAGCAGCTTGTACGACAGGGGGAGCTATGGCTACACCTTC
>TRBV5-1|.|.|TRBJ1-1
CASSLGTLNTEAFF
TGCGCCAGCAGCTTGGGGACACTGAACACTGAAGCTTTCTTT
>TRBV3-1/TRBV3-2|.|.|TRBJ2-7
CASSQDIGRWSSYEQYF
TGTGCCAGCAGCCAAGATATAGGACGGTGGAGCTCCTACGAGCAGTACTTC
>TRBV29-1|.|once|TRBJ2-5
CSGDRYQETQYF
TGCAGCGGTGACAGGTACCAAGAGACCCAGTACTTC
>TRBV3-1/TRBV3-2|.|once|TRBJ1-5
CASSQGGGASQPQHF
TGTGCCAGCAGCCAAGGAGGGGGGGCCTCTCAGCCCCAGCATTTT
>TRBV5-1|.|.|TRBJ2-7
CASSLGTLDEQYF
TGCGCCAGCAGCTTGGGTACACTCGACGAGCAGTACTTC
>TRBV18|.|.|TRBJ2-1
CASSPDRTSNEQFF
TGTGCCAGCTCACCCGACAGGACAAGCAATGAGCAGTTCTTC
>TRBV28|.|.|TRBJ2-7
CASSYRDYEQYF
TGTGCCAGCAGTTACAGGGATTACGAGCAGTACTTC
>TRBV14|.|.|TRBJ2-7
CASSHSYEQYF
TGTGCCAGCAGCCACTCCTACGAGCAGTACTTC
>TRBV10-3|.|.|TRBJ2-3
CAISDSADTQYF
TGTGCCATCAGTGATTCGGCAGATACGCAGTATTTT
>TRBV9|.|.|TRBJ2-2
CASSNKPTGTQTGELFF
TGTGCCAGCAGCAACAAACCGACCGGGACTCAAACCGGGGAGCTGTTTTTT
>TRBV5-4|.|.|TRBJ2-4
CASSFPGQGNIQYF
TGTGCCAGCAGCTTCCCTGGGCAGGGAAACATTCAGTACTTC
>TRBV11-1|.|.|TRBJ2-3
CASSFEGTSTDTQYF
TGTGCCAGCAGCTTCGAAGGGACTAGCACAGATACGCAGTATTTT
>TRBV19|TRBD1|.|TRBJ1-1
CASSPGQGKMNTEAFF
TGTGCCAGTAGTCCCGGACAGGGGAAGATGAACACTGAAGCTTTCTTT
>TRBV4-2|.|.|TRBJ2-3
CASSQGRRGDTQYF
TGTGCCAGCAGCCAAGGTCGGAGAGGAGATACGCAGTATTTT
>TRBV4-1|.|.|TRBJ1-6
CASSQEADSDSPLHF
TGCGCCAGCAGCCAAGAAGCAGATTCGGATTCACCCCTCCACTTT